A single sample is the source of the 26 T cell receptor beta chains below, sequenced in a study of cytomegalovirus exposure and HLA in healthy donors. PCR amplification relied on 60 Vbeta primers (plus 13 Jbeta primers). Sequencing was performed with immunoSEQ multiplex PCR; in TCRdb, only in-frame clones are kept and a portion is missing. This sample yields 150,000 to 200,000 clones, of which around three quarters are seen a single time; 3% to 4.5% belongs to the top ten. The sequenced sample was PBMCs. The receptors originated from a man aged 25 to 45 in good health and CMV-seropositive.

The chain recombines TRBV23-1 with TRBJ1-6, with D unclear. TRBV23-1 is recorded as an ORF, its role being uncertain. V was pared by 3 bases and J by 10 bases, with 16 bases between. The CDR3 covers 15 residues. The CDR3 region has the DNA TGCGCCAGCAGTCATGCGGGGTCTTGTCGATCACCCCTCCACTTT. Its translation is CASSHAGSCRSPLHF.

This clone was seen a single time. J is TRBJ1-4 and V is TRBV30; the match to TRBD1 covers 7 bases. The V and J ends lost 5 bases and 8 bases, in that order; junction bases with no gene match: 11. This CDR3 spans 14 amino acids. Germline CDR1 and CDR2: GTSNPN and SVGIG (reference sequence). The DNA for the CDR3 is TGTGCCTGGGTCCGGCGGGACAGAGGGGAAAAACTGTTTTTT. Protein product: CAWVRRDRGEKLFF.

The rearrangement joins TRBV4-3 to TRBJ2-1; 7 nucleotides match TRBD2. CDR1 and CDR2 from the germline V gene are LGHNA and YSLEER. The CDR3 is made up of 15 amino acids. V trimming: 4 bases; J trimming: 4 bases; junction bases outside the gene matches: 7. The CDR3 nucleotides are TGCGCCAGCAGCCCCGGGACTACCCGATACAATGAGCAGTTCTTC. Translating it yields CASSPGTTRYNEQFF.

The V gene is TRBV9, the J gene TRBJ1-2; TRBD1 is a possible D gene (6 bases). Germline V CDR1 and CDR2: SGDLS, YYNGEE. V was shortened by 4 bases and J by 6 bases, with 16 bases between the two germline ends. This CDR3 has 14 amino acids. This CDR3 is CASSSPEGVDGYTF. CDR3 DNA: TGTGCCAGCAGCTCCCCTGAGGGGGTGGATGGCTACACCTTC.

This clone turned up a few times. The chain combines TRBV4-2 with TRBJ2-3; 13 bases fit TRBD2. Trimming at V came to 0 bases and at J to 6 bases, leaving 9 bases not matched to a gene. The CDR3 is 18 residues long. Germline V gene sequence: CDR1 LGHNA, CDR2 YNFKEQ. The CDR3 sequence is CASSQDPGTSGGADTQYF. The DNA of the CDR3 is TGTGCCAGCAGCCAAGATCCGGGCACTAGCGGGGGGGCTGATACGCAGTATTTT.

The CDR3 sequence: CASSPPGYFVTDTQYF. Written as DNA, the CDR3 is TGTGCCAGCAGCCCCCCGGGGTACTTCGTCACAGATACGCAGTATTTT. This chain connects TRBV7-9 to TRBJ2-3, with D perhaps matching TRBD2 (5 bases). CDR1 is SEHNR and CDR2 is FQNEAQ in the germline V gene (reference sequence). The V end lost 5 bases, the J end lost 2 bases, and 17 bases lay between the germline ends. The CDR3 runs to 16 residues.

The chain couples TRBV30 to TRBJ2-1; perhaps TRBD2 as D (5 bases). This CDR3 has 12 amino acids. Trimming shortened V by 0 bases and J by 10 bases, and 10 bases separated the two germline ends. Germline V lookup: CDR1 GTSNPN, CDR2 SVGIG (reference sequence). CDR3 amino acids: CAWSVSGEEQFF. CDR3 DNA: TGTGCCTGGAGTGTCTCCGGGGAAGAGCAGTTCTTC.

The DNA of the CDR3 is TGTGCCAGCAGCTTAGACGGGGGGGCCGGCTACAATGAGCAGTTCTTC. Protein product: CASSLDGGAGYNEQFF. The chain joins TRBV13 to TRBJ2-1; 8 bases line up with TRBD2. The germline gives CDR1 PRHDT, CDR2 FYEKMQ (reference sequence). The junction had 5 bases not matched to a gene; V was cut back by 1 base and J by 3 bases. The CDR3 covers 16 residues.

V usage is TRBV11-3 and J usage is TRBJ2-7, with D perhaps TRBD1 (5 bases). The CDR3 totals 15 residues. V lost 1 base, J lost 0 bases, and 10 bases lay in between. The germline V gene has CDR1 SGHNT and CDR2 YENEEA. The CDR3 loop is CASSLGAGISYEQYF. As DNA, the CDR3 is TGTGCCAGCAGCTTAGGGGCAGGGATCTCCTACGAGCAGTACTTC.

V and J are TRBV6-6 and TRBJ1-5; TRBD1 aligns across 8 bases. Germline CDR1 is MNHNY and CDR2 is SVGAGI (reference sequence). The CDR3 has 15 residues. With 4 bases clipped from V and 6 bases from J, the junction kept 8 bases outside the gene matches. This CDR3 is CASSFRQGLIQPQHF. The CDR3 DNA sequence: TGTGCCAGCAGTTTCCGACAGGGGCTGATTCAGCCCCAGCATTTT.

This chain links TRBV28 with TRBJ1-5; a weak D match, TRBD1 (6 bases). This CDR3 has 14 amino acids. With 6 bases removed from V and 10 bases from J, the gap between germline ends came to 19 bases. Germline lookup yields CDR1 MDHEN and CDR2 SYDVKM. CDR3 DNA: TGTGCCAGCAGGGGGGACACCGGAAAGGGTCCCCAGCATTTT. It specifies CASRGDTGKGPQHF.

The chain carries TRBV9 and TRBJ2-1; TRBD1 aligns across 10 bases. CDR3 length equals 15 residues. The V and J ends lost 3 bases and 1 base, in that order; junction bases with no gene match: 1. CDR1 SGDLS and CDR2 YYNGEE come from the germline V gene. In nucleotides, the CDR3 is TGTGCCAGCAGCGCGGACAGGGGGTCCTACAATGAGCAGTTCTTC. Translated: CASSADRGSYNEQFF.

In this sample, this clone turned up a few times. The rearrangement joins TRBV28 to TRBJ1-1; 7 positions agree with TRBD1. V was clipped by 5 bases and J by 4 bases; unmatched bases: 4. The length of the CDR3 is 13 residues. Germline values: CDR1 MDHEN, CDR2 SYDVKM. The CDR3 sequence is CASSSRGTTEAFF. The CDR3 nucleotides are TGTGCCAGCAGTAGCAGGGGGACCACTGAAGCTTTCTTT.

The rearrangement uses TRBV7-9 and TRBJ2-2, with 12 bases fitting TRBD2. After removal of 5 bases from V and 7 bases from J, the junction contained 11 bases not matched to a gene. Germline CDR1 reads SEHNR; CDR2 reads FQNEAQ (reference sequence). This CDR3 is 17 amino acids long. CDR3 region: CASSPLAGGSVIGELFF. CDR3 DNA sequence: TGTGCCAGCAGCCCCCTAGCGGGGGGGAGCGTTATCGGGGAGCTGTTTTTT.

The genes are TRBV28 and TRBJ2-7; TRBD1 matches at 11 bases. The germline V gene has CDR1 MDHEN and CDR2 SYDVKM. V was pared by 8 bases and J by 3 bases, with 9 bases of the junction left unmatched. The CDR3 is 15 residues long. The CDR3 DNA reads TGTGCCAGCGTGGATCCAGGGACAGGGGGCTACGAGCAGTACTTC. It yields the protein CASVDPGTGGYEQYF.

V gene TRBV29-1 combines with J gene TRBJ1-5; maybe TRBD1 (5 bases). Per germline, CDR1 SQVTM and CDR2 ANQGSEA. This CDR3 spans 12 amino acids. Trimming shortened V by 4 bases and J by 9 bases, and 13 bases separated the two germline ends. CDR3 in DNA: TGCAGCGTTGTAGACAGCCGAGGGCCCCAGCATTTT. Its protein is CSVVDSRGPQHF.

The genes are TRBV11-1 and TRBJ2-5; 12 positions agree with TRBD1. Trimming removed 5 bases from V and 5 bases from J; junction bases left unmatched: 3. This CDR3 is built from 14 residues. Germline V gene lookup returns CDR1 SGHAT and CDR2 FQDESV (reference sequence). The CDR3 spells CASSRDRGQETQYF. CDR3 DNA: TGTGCCAGCAGCCGGGACAGGGGGCAGGAGACCCAGTACTTC.

The chain is built from TRBV9 and TRBJ1-1, with D uncertain. V was pared by 0 bases and J by 4 bases, with 7 bases between. This CDR3 has 13 residues. CDR1 and CDR2 (germline): SGDLS, YYNGEE. CDR3 nucleotides: TGTGCCAGCAGCGTAGTTCCTTTCACTGAAGCTTTCTTT. The encoded protein is CASSVVPFTEAFF.

This chain uses TRBV6-1 with TRBJ2-3, with unresolved D. V dropped 3 bases and J dropped 6 bases, with 7 bases sitting between them. In germline, CDR1 is MNHNS, CDR2 SASEGT. This CDR3 has 12 residues. As DNA, the CDR3 is TGTGCCAGCAGTGAGATCGAGGATACGCAGTATTTT. It specifies CASSEIEDTQYF.

The chain couples TRBV9 to TRBJ2-7; 7 bases match TRBD1. CDR1 is SGDLS, CDR2 YYNGEE, per germline. The CDR3 contains 14 residues. J was trimmed by 4 bases and V by 4 bases; bases with no gene match: 8. The chain's CDR3 is CASSLGQEIYEQYF. CDR3 nucleotide sequence: TGTGCCAGCAGCCTCGGACAGGAAATTTACGAGCAGTACTTC.

The chain couples TRBV5-1 to TRBJ1-1; D remains ambiguous. The CDR3 runs to 12 residues. Trimming took off 2 bases at V and 7 bases at J, with 9 bases between the two ends. Germline V CDR1 and CDR2: SGHRS, YFSETQ. The CDR3: CASSFPIGEAFF. CDR3 DNA sequence: TGCGCCAGCAGCTTTCCTATCGGTGAAGCTTTCTTT. The whole variable domain, remainder taken from reference TRBV5-1 and TRBJ1-1, is KAGVTQTPRYLIKTRGQQVTLSCSPISGHRSVSWYQQTPGQGLQFLFEYFSETQRNKGNFPGRFSGRQFSNSRSEMNVSTLELGDSALYLCASSFPIGEAFFGQGTRLTVV.

J is TRBJ2-7 and V is TRBV5-1, with TRBD2 matching 8 bases. V was pared by 4 bases and J by 4 bases, with 10 bases of the junction left unmatched. There are 15 residues in the CDR3. From germline, CDR1 is SGHRS and CDR2 YFSETQ. The CDR3 DNA follows: TGCGCCAGCAGCCCCCTACTCGGGGGGGCTTACGAGCAGTACTTC. As protein: CASSPLLGGAYEQYF.

This rearrangement joins TRBV6-1 to TRBJ2-7; tentative D call: TRBD2 (7 bases). From germline, CDR1 is MNHNS and CDR2 SASEGT. V was pared by 2 bases and J by 7 bases, with 15 bases between. This CDR3 has 14 amino acids. The CDR3 sequence is CASSEWGGSWEQYF. The CDR3 region has the DNA TGTGCCAGCAGTGAATGGGGGGGCTCGTGGGAGCAGTACTTC.

The gene calls are TRBV2 and TRBJ1-3; the D gene is possibly TRBD1 (5 bases). The germline gives CDR1 SNHLY, CDR2 FYNNEI. The CDR3 length is 17 residues. Trimming removed 6 bases from V and 0 bases from J, with 18 bases in between. The CDR3 coding sequence is TGTGCCAGCAGCCCGGCCGGGGGGTCTTCCTCTGGAAACACCATATATTTT. Translated: CASSPAGGSSSGNTIYF.

This clone was seen just once. V is TRBV10-3 and J is TRBJ2-2; 10 positions match TRBD2. V lost 11 bases, J lost 4 bases, and 13 bases stayed unmatched. Germline lookup yields CDR1 ENHRY and CDR2 SYGVKD. The CDR3 consists of 16 residues. The DNA of the CDR3 is TGTGCCGTTGGAAAGAGCGGGGGGGCCATCACCGGGGAGCTGTTTTTT. This gives the protein CAVGKSGGAITGELFF.

This chain joins TRBV11-3 and TRBJ2-7, with 7 bases aligning to TRBD1. The J segment lost 3 bases and the V segment lost 2 bases, leaving 4 bases of the junction unmatched. The CDR3 loop spans 14 amino acids. Germline V gene lookup returns CDR1 SGHNT and CDR2 YENEEA. CDR3 in amino acids: CASSLNGQVYEQYF. The CDR3 bases are TGTGCCAGCAGCTTAAACGGACAGGTCTACGAGCAGTACTTC.